Listed here is a single TCR beta chain. Which antigen it targets is not known. Per-nucleotide qualities are absent, and no much larger clonotype sits a single base away. This entry comes from a study of blood T cell repertoires in COVID-19 (dated by TCRdb to 2018 to 2020). About the investigation overall: Samples covering the acute and convalescent phases of COVID-19 were provided by collaborators in the United States, Italy and Spain. The material from the prospective study consisted of cDNA or gDNA derived from T cells, B-cell-depleted T cells, or PBMCs. The dataset comprised deeply sampled blood TCRbeta repertoires from subjects exposed to, actively infected with, or recovered from COVID-19. A freely available public database, intended as a resource for researchers studying the immune response to SARS-CoV-2, is where the repertoires were released. The samples were drawn from the first 160 participants of the ongoing ImmuneRACE study and from more than 1,000 subjects provided by 6 global collaborators. Nearly every sample came with metadata listing a de-identified subject ID, COVID-19 status, age in years and sex. Where HLA class I and class II types were available, the types were taken from metadata supplied by the sample provider, not from assay-based typing.

Results the study describes overall, beyond this receptor: Clinical and demographic metadata were provided uncurated, with the amount varying by source and participant.

V is pruned by 1 base and J by 3 bases, leaving 7 bases of the junction without a gene match. CDR1 and CDR2 (SGHRS, YFSETQ) derive from the germline V gene. The CDR3 contains 15 residues, cysteine and phenylalanine counted. Of the read, only the CDR3 DNA is kept; its 45 bases are in frame from base 1. TCRbeta CDR3 regions were amplified from genomic DNA by means of the immunoSEQ Assay, a bias-controlled multiplex PCR. In the authors' own workflow: The number of nucleated cells in each sample was estimated from the amplification of reference gene primers within the assay. To quantify the absolute abundance of each unique TCRbeta CDR3 rearrangement, sequence reads were collapsed and filtered. For each sample, productive Simpson clonality was calculated by taking the square root of Simpson's diversity index across productive rearrangements. Imported from immuneACCESS, the table was reduced by TCRdb to in-frame sequences with V and J called. These copies leave out some clones; in studies compared against another copy, an unresolved V gene accounts for under half, and the cause of the remainder is not known. The DNA was the basis for D and trimming; V, J and clone size are from that table. In all, the sample holds about 140,000 clones, and more than 85% of those were seen once. About 5.6% of the sample is held by the ten biggest clonotypes.

Collaborating institutions collected whole blood in K2EDTA tubes following their own protocols. For TCRbeta analysis, collaborator samples were shipped as frozen whole blood, as isolated PBMCs, or as DNA extracted from either sample type. Sequenced material: peripheral blood. The chain uses TRBV5-1 and TRBJ2-7; TRBD2 matches 7 bases in the middle. This receptor was taken from a human donor in a cohort sampled during active COVID-19. This receptor carries the CDR3 CASSLLASGIYEQYF. The DNA reads as follows: TGCGCCAGCAGCTTGCTGGCTAGCGGAATCTACGAGCAGTACTTC.